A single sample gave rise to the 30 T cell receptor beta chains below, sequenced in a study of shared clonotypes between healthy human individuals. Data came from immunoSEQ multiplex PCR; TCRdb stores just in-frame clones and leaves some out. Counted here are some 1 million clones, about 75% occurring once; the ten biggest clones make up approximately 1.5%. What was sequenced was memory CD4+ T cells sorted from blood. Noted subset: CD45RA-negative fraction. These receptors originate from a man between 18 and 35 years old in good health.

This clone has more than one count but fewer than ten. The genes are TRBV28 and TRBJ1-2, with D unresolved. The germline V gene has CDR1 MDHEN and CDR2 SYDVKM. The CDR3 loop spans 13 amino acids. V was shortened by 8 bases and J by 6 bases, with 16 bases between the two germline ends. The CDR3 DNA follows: TGTGCCAGCGCCCGTTTGGGCGAGAATGGCTACACCTTC. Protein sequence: CASARLGENGYTF.

The CDR3 sequence is CASSDLGPNVNGYTF. The CDR3 nucleotides are TGTGCCAGCAGTGATCTGGGCCCTAATGTGAATGGCTACACCTTC. J is TRBJ1-2 and V is TRBV2, with D uncertain. V dropped 3 bases and J dropped 6 bases, with 17 bases sitting between them. Looked up from germline, CDR1 is SNHLY and CDR2 is FYNNEI. This CDR3 region has 15 residues.

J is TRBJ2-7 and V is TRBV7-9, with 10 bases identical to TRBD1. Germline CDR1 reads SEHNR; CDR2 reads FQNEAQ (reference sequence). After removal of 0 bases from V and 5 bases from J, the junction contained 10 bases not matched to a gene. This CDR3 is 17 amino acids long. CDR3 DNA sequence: TGTGCCAGCAGCTTAGCGACCGGGACAGGGGCAGGGAACGAGCAGTACTTC. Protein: CASSLATGTGAGNEQYF.

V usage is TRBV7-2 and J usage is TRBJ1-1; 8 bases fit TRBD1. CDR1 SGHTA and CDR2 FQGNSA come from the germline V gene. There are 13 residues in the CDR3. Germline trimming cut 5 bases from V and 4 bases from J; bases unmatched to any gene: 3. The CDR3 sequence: CASSQGAFTEAFF. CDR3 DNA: TGTGCCAGCAGCCAGGGGGCATTCACTGAAGCTTTCTTT.

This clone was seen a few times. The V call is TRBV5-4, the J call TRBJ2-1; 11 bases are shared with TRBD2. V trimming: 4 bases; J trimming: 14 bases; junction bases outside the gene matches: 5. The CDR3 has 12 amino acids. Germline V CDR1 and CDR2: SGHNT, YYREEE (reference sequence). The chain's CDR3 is CASSLPGLAEFF. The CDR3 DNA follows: TGTGCCAGCAGCCTACCGGGACTAGCGGAGTTCTTC.

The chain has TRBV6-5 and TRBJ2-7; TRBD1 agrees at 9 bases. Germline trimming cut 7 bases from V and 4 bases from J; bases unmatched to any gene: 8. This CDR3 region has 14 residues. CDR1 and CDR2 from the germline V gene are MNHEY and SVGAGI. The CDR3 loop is CASTKTGGRYEQYF. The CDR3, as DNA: TGTGCCAGCACCAAGACAGGGGGAAGATACGAGCAGTACTTC.

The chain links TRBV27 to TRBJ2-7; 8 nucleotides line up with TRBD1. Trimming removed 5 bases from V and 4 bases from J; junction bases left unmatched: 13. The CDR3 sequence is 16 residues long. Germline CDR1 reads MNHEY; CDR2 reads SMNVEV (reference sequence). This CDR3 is CASSPARGQGAYEQYF. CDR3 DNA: TGTGCCAGCAGTCCCGCCCGAGGGCAGGGGGCGTACGAGCAGTACTTC.

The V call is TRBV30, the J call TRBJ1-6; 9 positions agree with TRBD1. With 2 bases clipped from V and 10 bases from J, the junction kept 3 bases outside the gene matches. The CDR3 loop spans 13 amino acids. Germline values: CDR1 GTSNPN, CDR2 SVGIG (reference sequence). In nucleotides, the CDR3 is TGTGCCTGGAGTTCGGGACAGGGCTCACCCCTCCACTTT. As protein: CAWSSGQGSPLHF.

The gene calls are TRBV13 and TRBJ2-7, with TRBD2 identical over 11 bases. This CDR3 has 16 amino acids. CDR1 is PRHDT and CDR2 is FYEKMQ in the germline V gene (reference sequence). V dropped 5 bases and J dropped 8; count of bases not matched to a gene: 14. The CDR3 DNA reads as TGTGCCAGCAGCCCTTACGGGACTAGCGGTAATGGTCAGCAGTACTTC. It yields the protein CASSPYGTSGNGQQYF.

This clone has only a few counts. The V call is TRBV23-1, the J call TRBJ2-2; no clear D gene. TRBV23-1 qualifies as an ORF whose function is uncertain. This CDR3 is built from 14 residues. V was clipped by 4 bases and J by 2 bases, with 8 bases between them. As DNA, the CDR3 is TGCGCCAGCAGTCGCATACACAACACCGGGGAGCTGTTTTTT. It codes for CASSRIHNTGELFF.

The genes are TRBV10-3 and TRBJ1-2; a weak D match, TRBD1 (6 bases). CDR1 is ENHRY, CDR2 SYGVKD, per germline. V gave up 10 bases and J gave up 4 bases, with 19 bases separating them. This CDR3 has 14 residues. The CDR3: CATRGAGAGYGYTF. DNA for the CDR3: TGTGCCACCCGGGGCGCAGGGGCGGGCTATGGCTACACCTTC.

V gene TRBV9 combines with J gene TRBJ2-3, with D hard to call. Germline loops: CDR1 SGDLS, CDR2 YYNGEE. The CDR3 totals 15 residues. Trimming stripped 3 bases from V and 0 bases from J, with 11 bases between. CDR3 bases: TGTGCCAGCAGCGCAGACATTACTAGCACAGATACGCAGTATTTT. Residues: CASSADITSTDTQYF.

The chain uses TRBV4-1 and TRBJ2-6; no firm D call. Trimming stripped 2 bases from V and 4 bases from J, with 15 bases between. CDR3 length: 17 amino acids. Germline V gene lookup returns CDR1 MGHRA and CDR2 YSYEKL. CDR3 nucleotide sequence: TGCGCCAGCAGCCAACCAGTGATTATCTCAGGGGCCAACGTCCTGACTTTC. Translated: CASSQPVIISGANVLTF.

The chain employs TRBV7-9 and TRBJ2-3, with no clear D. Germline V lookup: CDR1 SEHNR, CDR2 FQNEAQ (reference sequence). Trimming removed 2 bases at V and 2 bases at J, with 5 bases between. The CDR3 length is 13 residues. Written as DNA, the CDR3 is TGTGCCAGCAGCTTAAGTACCACAGATACGCAGTATTTT. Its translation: CASSLSTTDTQYF.

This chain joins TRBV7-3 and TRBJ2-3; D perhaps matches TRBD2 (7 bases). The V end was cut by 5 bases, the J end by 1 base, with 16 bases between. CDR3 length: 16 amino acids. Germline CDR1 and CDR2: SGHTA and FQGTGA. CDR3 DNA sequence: TGTGCCAGCAGCCCAGGGGAGCGGGGCGGCACAGATACGCAGTATTTT. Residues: CASSPGERGGTDTQYF.

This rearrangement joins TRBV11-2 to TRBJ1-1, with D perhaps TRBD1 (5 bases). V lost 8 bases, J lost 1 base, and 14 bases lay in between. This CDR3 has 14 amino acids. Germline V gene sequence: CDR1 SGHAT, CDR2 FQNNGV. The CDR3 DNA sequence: TGTGCCAGCCGAGGGGACGCATCGAACACTGAAGCTTTCTTT. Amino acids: CASRGDASNTEAFF.

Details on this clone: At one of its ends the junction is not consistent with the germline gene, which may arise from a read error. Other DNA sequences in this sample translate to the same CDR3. DNA for the CDR3: TGCGCCAGCAGTTTGGCCTCCGGGCTCACCTACGAGCAGTACTTC. This codes for CASSLASGLTYEQYF. The chain carries TRBV5-1 and TRBJ2-7; no firm D call. Per the germline V gene, CDR1 is SGHRS and CDR2 is YFSETQ. The CDR3 spans 15 residues.

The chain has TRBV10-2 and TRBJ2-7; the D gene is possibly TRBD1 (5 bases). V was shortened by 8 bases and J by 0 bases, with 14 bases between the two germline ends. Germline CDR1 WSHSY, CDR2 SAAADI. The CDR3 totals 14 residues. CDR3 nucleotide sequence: TGCGCCAGCCAGAGGACACCTTCCTCCTACGAGCAGTACTTC. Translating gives CASQRTPSSYEQYF.

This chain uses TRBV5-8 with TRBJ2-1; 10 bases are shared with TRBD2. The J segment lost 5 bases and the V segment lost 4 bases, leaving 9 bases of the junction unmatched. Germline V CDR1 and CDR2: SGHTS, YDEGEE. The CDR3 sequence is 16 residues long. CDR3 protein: CASSTARTSGHNEQFF. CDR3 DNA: TGTGCCAGCAGCACTGCCCGGACTAGCGGCCACAATGAGCAGTTCTTC.

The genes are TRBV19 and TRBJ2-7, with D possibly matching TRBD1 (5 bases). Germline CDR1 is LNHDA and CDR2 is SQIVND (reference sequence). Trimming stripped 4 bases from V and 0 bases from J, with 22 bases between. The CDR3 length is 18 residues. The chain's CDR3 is CASSTALSGRANSYEQYF. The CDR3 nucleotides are TGTGCCAGTAGTACGGCCCTCTCTGGCAGGGCCAACTCCTACGAGCAGTACTTC.

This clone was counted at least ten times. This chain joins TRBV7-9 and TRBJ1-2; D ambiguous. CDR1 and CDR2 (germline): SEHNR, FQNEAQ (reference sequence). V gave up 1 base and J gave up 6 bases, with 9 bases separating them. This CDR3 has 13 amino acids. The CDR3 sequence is CASSLVSRDGYTF. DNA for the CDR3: TGTGCCAGCAGCTTAGTTTCCAGAGATGGCTACACCTTC. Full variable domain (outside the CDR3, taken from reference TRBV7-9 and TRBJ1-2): DTGVSQNPRHKITKRGQNVTFRCDPISEHNRLYWYRQTLGQGPEFLTYFQNEAQLEKSRLLSDRFSAERPKGSFSTLEIQRTEQGDSAMYLCASSLVSRDGYTFGSGTRLTVV.

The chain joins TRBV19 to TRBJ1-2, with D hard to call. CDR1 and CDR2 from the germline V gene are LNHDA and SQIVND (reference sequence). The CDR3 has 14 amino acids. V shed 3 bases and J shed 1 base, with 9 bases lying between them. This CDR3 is CASSMIGRNYGYTF. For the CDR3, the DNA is TGTGCCAGTAGTATGATCGGGCGTAACTATGGCTACACCTTC. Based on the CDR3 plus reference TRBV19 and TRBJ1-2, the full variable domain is DGGITQSPKYLFRKEGQNVTLSCEQNLNHDAMYWYRQDPGQGLRLIYYSQIVNDFQKGDIAEGYSVSREKKESFPLTVTSAQKNPTAFYLCASSMIGRNYGYTFGSGTRLTVV.

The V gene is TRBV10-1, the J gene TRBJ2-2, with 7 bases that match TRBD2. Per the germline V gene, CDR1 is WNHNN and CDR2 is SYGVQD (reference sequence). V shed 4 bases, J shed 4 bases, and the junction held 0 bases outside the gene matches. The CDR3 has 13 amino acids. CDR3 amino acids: CASSVAGTGELFF. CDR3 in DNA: TGCGCCAGCAGTGTAGCGGGCACCGGGGAGCTGTTTTTT.

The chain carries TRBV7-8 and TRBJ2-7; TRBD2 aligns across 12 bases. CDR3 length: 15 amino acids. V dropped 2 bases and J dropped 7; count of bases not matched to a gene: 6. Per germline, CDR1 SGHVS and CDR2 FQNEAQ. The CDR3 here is CASSLRLAGVQEQYF. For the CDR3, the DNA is TGTGCCAGCAGCTTAAGACTAGCGGGAGTTCAAGAGCAGTACTTC.

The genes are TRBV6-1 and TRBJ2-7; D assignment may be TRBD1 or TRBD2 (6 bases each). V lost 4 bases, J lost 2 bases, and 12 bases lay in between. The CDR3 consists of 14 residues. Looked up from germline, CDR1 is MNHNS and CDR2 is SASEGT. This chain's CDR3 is CASSAMRGAYEQYF. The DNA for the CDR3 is TGTGCCAGCAGTGCAATGAGGGGGGCCTACGAGCAGTACTTC.

The CDR3 region is CASGGFSGNTIYF. CDR3 nucleotide sequence: TGTGCCAGCGGAGGGTTCTCTGGAAACACCATATATTTT. The chain employs TRBV6-5 and TRBJ1-3; D not certain. The V end was cut by 8 bases, the J end by 0 bases, with 8 bases between. The CDR3 spans 13 residues. Germline V lookup: CDR1 MNHEY, CDR2 SVGAGI.

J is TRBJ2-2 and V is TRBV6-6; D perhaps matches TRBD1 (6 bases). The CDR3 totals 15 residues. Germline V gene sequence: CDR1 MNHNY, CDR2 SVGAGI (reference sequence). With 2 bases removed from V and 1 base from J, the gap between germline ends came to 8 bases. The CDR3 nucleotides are TGTGCCAGCAGTTACCTGGGACAGAACACCGGGGAGCTGTTTTTT. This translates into CASSYLGQNTGELFF.

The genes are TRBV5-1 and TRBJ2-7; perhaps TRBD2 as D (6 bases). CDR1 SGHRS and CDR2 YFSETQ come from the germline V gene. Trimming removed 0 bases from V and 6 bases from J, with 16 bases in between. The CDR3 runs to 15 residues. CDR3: CASSLAVGSNGEQYF. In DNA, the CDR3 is TGCGCCAGCAGCTTGGCAGTCGGGAGCAACGGCGAGCAGTACTTC.

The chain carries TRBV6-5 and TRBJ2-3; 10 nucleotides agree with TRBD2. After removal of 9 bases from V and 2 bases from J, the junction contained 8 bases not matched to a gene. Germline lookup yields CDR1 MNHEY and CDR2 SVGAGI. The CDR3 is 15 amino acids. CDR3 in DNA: TGTGCCAGTGTCCCGGGACTAGCGCCCACAGATACGCAGTATTTT. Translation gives CASVPGLAPTDTQYF.

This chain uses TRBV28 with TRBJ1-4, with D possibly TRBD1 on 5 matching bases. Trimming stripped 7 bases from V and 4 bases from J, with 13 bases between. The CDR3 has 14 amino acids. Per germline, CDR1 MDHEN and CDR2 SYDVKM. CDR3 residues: CASTNGGGNEKLFF. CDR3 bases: TGTGCCAGCACCAATGGGGGGGGTAATGAAAAACTGTTTTTT.